A single sample gave rise to the 27 T cell receptor beta chains below, sequenced in a study of blood T cells in healthy people across ages. A J-beta primer mix and a sample-barcoded 5' primer were used in a second PCR of roughly 7 to 12 cycles. TCRdb analysed the 5' RACE reads with MiXCR anew, one entry per CDR3 protein. The data hold about 930,000 distinct CDR3 sequences, with roughly 29% observed a single time. The sample also formed part of further work on T cells of mothers and their children.

The sequenced material came from blood. The receptors shown here come from a woman aged 40 to 55 in good health.

This clonotype was counted between two and nine times. The CDR3 loop reads CASSFRLAGNQETQYF. CDR3 nucleotide sequence: TGTGCCAGCAGCTTTCGACTAGCGGGGAACCAAGAGACCCAGTACTTC. The V gene is TRBV5-5, the J gene TRBJ2-5, with 11 bases that match TRBD2. The CDR3 sequence is 16 residues long. The germline gives CDR1 SGHKS, CDR2 YYEKEE (reference sequence). V lost 2 bases, J lost 0 bases, and 3 bases stayed unmatched.

In its sample, this clonotype was seen a few times. The rearrangement joins TRBV18 to TRBJ2-7; weak D call: TRBD2 (7 bases). The CDR3 sequence is 13 residues long. The germline CDR1 and CDR2 sequences are KGHSH and LQKENI. With 3 bases removed from V and 6 bases from J, the gap between germline ends came to 12 bases. The CDR3 sequence is CASSPNREGEQYF. CDR3 in DNA: TGTGCCAGCTCACCGAACAGGGAGGGCGAGCAGTACTTC.

To note about this clonotype: One base away lies a much larger clone, so this may be a sequencing read error. The V and J genes are TRBV9 and TRBJ2-3; 12 positions agree with TRBD2. The germline V gene has CDR1 SGDLS and CDR2 YYNGEE. There are 16 residues in the CDR3. The CDR3 sequence is CASSTLLAGGTDTQNF. The DNA for the CDR3 is TGTGCCAGCAGCACACTCCTAGCGGGGGGGACAGATACGCAGAATTTT.

This clonotype has a handful of counts. V and J are TRBV7-9 and TRBJ1-5, with 7 bases aligning to TRBD1. Germline V lookup: CDR1 SEHNR, CDR2 FQNEAQ (reference sequence). This CDR3 is 15 amino acids long. Unmatched junction bases numbered 7, after V lost 5 bases and J lost 3 bases. The CDR3, as DNA: TGTGCCAGCAGCGCCGAAGGACAGGACAATCAGCCCCAGCATTTT. This codes for CASSAEGQDNQPQHF.

This clonotype was observed at least ten times. The rearrangement joins TRBV27 to TRBJ2-1; possibly TRBD2 for D (6 bases). Per the germline V gene, CDR1 is MNHEY and CDR2 is SMNVEV (reference sequence). The CDR3 runs 14 residues. V was clipped by 5 bases and J by 0 bases, with 8 bases between them. CDR3: CASSGGVSYNEQFF. The CDR3 coding sequence is TGTGCCAGCAGTGGAGGGGTCTCCTACAATGAGCAGTTCTTC.

This chain connects TRBV10-3 to TRBJ2-1; possible D gene TRBD2, 5 bases. Trimming took off 7 bases at V and 5 bases at J, with 12 bases between the two ends. This CDR3 contains 13 residues. The germline CDR1 and CDR2 sequences are ENHRY and SYGVKD. The CDR3 region is CAIMASGDNEQFF. CDR3 nucleotide sequence: TGTGCCATCATGGCAAGCGGAGACAATGAGCAGTTCTTC.

The V and J genes are TRBV6-6 and TRBJ1-1, with 7 bases fitting TRBD1. Germline lookup yields CDR1 MNHNY and CDR2 SVGAGI (reference sequence). J was trimmed by 5 bases and V by 3 bases; bases with no gene match: 6. The CDR3 runs 14 residues. The CDR3 protein is CASSYRQGQTEAFF. The DNA of the CDR3 is TGTGCCAGCAGTTATCGACAGGGTCAGACTGAAGCTTTCTTT.

This chain uses TRBV20-1 with TRBJ1-5; D uncertain. Germline V gene sequence: CDR1 DFQATT, CDR2 SNEGSKA (reference sequence). CDR3 length: 14 residues. Trimming removed 3 bases from V and 2 bases from J, with 11 bases in between. The DNA of the CDR3 is TGCAGTGCTAGGTTGGGGTCGGGCAATCAGCCCCAGCATTTT. Its translation: CSARLGSGNQPQHF.

The V and J genes are TRBV5-1 and TRBJ1-2; 12 bases are a match to TRBD1. V was pared by 3 bases and J by 1 base, with 10 bases of the junction left unmatched. This CDR3 region has 18 residues. Germline values: CDR1 SGHRS, CDR2 YFSETQ. The CDR3 bases are TGCGCCAGCAGCTCCCAGGCGGGACAGGGGGCACTTAACTATGGCTACACCTTC. Protein: CASSSQAGQGALNYGYTF. The full variable domain, rest sourced from reference TRBV5-1 and TRBJ1-2, is KAGVTQTPRYLIKTRGQQVTLSCSPISGHRSVSWYQQTPGQGLQFLFEYFSETQRNKGNFPGRFSGRQFSNSRSEMNVSTLELGDSALYLCASSSQAGQGALNYGYTFGSGTRLTVV.

The V call is TRBV6-5, the J call TRBJ2-7; D not resolved. The CDR3 is made up of 12 amino acids. Germline values: CDR1 MNHEY, CDR2 SVGAGI. The germline V and J ends were trimmed by 10 bases and 6 bases, with 16 bases remaining between them. This CDR3 is CANRNRVLEQYF. The CDR3 coding sequence is TGTGCCAACAGAAACAGAGTCCTCGAGCAGTACTTC.

This clonotype was observed a handful of times. The chain combines TRBV20-1 with TRBJ2-5; TRBD1 is a possible D gene (5 bases). With 1 base removed from V and 1 base from J, the gap between germline ends came to 7 bases. Germline V gene lookup returns CDR1 DFQATT and CDR2 SNEGSKA (reference sequence). The CDR3 length is 13 residues. The CDR3, as DNA: TGCAGTGCTAGAGGGGGCCCCCAAGAGACCCAGTACTTC. Encoded protein: CSARGGPQETQYF.

This clonotype was seen many times. The chain recombines TRBV6-6 with TRBJ2-7, with D possibly matching TRBD1 (5 bases). The germline V gene has CDR1 MNHNY and CDR2 SVGAGI (reference sequence). The CDR3 loop spans 13 amino acids. The V gene lost 5 bases and the J gene lost 3 bases, with 11 bases spanning the gap. The CDR3 loop is CASSGQGFYEQYF. The CDR3 region has the DNA TGTGCCAGCAGTGGGCAGGGTTTCTACGAGCAGTACTTC.

This chain uses TRBV3-1 with TRBJ2-6; D remains ambiguous. Germline CDR1 LGHDT, CDR2 YNNKEL (reference sequence). The CDR3 sequence is 15 residues long. The ends were cut back, 1 base at V and 2 bases at J, with 6 bases in the middle. CDR3 sequence: CASSQGLAGANVLTF. The CDR3 DNA reads as TGTGCCAGCAGCCAAGGTCTCGCTGGGGCCAACGTCCTGACTTTC.

This clonotype has just a few counts. This rearrangement joins TRBV4-3 to TRBJ2-2; D remains unclear. The CDR3 has 14 amino acids. Germline V gives CDR1 LGHNA, CDR2 YSLEER. V dropped 0 bases and J dropped 7 bases, with 9 bases sitting between them. CDR3 sequence (DNA): TGCGCCAGCAGCCAAGATCGCAGTGACGGGGAGCTGTTTTTT. This codes for CASSQDRSDGELFF.

The gene calls are TRBV7-2 and TRBJ1-2; D is unclear. The CDR3 is 15 amino acids. Trimming stripped 2 bases from V and 1 base from J, with 11 bases between. Per the germline V gene, CDR1 is SGHTA and CDR2 is FQGNSA. The CDR3 DNA is TGTACCAGCAGCTTAAACCGTCTCCTTAACTATGGCTACACCTTC. Translation gives CTSSLNRLLNYGYTF.

The chain joins TRBV4-1 to TRBJ2-7; the D gene is possibly TRBD2 (6 bases). From germline, CDR1 is MGHRA and CDR2 YSYEKL. There are 13 residues in the CDR3. Between the trimmed V and J ends, which lost 5 bases and 3 bases, there was a span of 11 bases. The CDR3 reads CASSFGGNYEQYF. CDR3 coding DNA: TGCGCCAGCAGCTTCGGAGGGAACTACGAGCAGTACTTC.

A note on this clonotype: A read error may be the cause here, since a much bigger clone is one base away. The V call is TRBV7-9, the J call TRBJ2-6, with D perhaps matching TRBD2 (6 bases). CDR1 SEHNR and CDR2 FQNEAQ come from the germline V gene (reference sequence). The CDR3 is 15 residues long. CDR3 nucleotides: TGTGCCAGCAGCGCGCGGGACTCTGGGGCCAACGTCCCGACTTTC. This encodes CASSARDSGANVPTF.

On this clonotype: A single base separates this from a much larger clone, so it may be a read error. The CDR3 sequence is CASSFSGGGNQETQYF. In DNA form, the CDR3 reads TGTGCCAGCAGTTTTTCCGGGGGGGGTAACCAAGAGACCCAGTACTTC. V usage is TRBV12-3 or TRBV12-4 and J usage is TRBJ2-5; 8 bases are shared with TRBD2. The V gene end was trimmed by 3 bases and the J gene end by 0 bases; junction bases not matched to a gene: 6. This CDR3 contains 16 residues.

The J gene is TRBJ2-3, the V gene TRBV28; 7 positions agree with TRBD2. The germline gives CDR1 MDHEN, CDR2 SYDVKM. After removal of 5 bases from V and 2 bases from J, the junction contained 7 bases not matched to a gene. The CDR3 is 15 residues long. The CDR3 sequence is CASSRASGITDTQYF. The CDR3 region has the DNA TGTGCCAGCAGTAGAGCCAGCGGGATCACAGATACGCAGTATTTT.

This clonotype has a count of ten or more. The gene calls are TRBV5-1 and TRBJ1-6; the D is unclear. The V gene's germline CDR1 is SGHRS and CDR2 YFSETQ. Deletions cut 1 base from V and 7 bases from J, with 15 bases between. The CDR3 extends over 16 amino acids. This chain's CDR3 is CASSLRGDTGNSPLHF. The CDR3, as DNA: TGCGCCAGCAGCTTGAGAGGCGACACGGGAAATTCACCCCTCCACTTT. The whole variable domain, remainder taken from reference TRBV5-1 and TRBJ1-6, is KAGVTQTPRYLIKTRGQQVTLSCSPISGHRSVSWYQQTPGQGLQFLFEYFSETQRNKGNFPGRFSGRQFSNSRSEMNVSTLELGDSALYLCASSLRGDTGNSPLHFGNGTRLTVT.

This clonotype was seen at least ten times. The V and J genes are TRBV7-6 and TRBJ2-5; 12 nucleotides agree with TRBD2. Germline trimming cut 7 bases from V and 1 base from J; bases unmatched to any gene: 16. Germline V lookup: CDR1 SGHVS, CDR2 FNYEAQ. The CDR3 runs 19 residues. This CDR3 is CASTLRGLAGGILQETQYF. CDR3 coding DNA: TGTGCCAGCACCCTAAGAGGGCTAGCGGGGGGGATTCTCCAAGAGACCCAGTACTTC.

The rearrangement uses TRBV14 and TRBJ2-7; D is perhaps TRBD2 (5 bases). V lost 4 bases to trimming and J lost 0 bases, with 16 bases between them. This CDR3 has 16 amino acids. CDR1 is SGHDN, CDR2 FVKESK, per germline. The CDR3 region is CASSPVSGPGSYEQYF. CDR3 nucleotide sequence: TGTGCCAGCAGCCCTGTGAGCGGACCAGGCTCCTACGAGCAGTACTTC.

This chain connects TRBV20-1 to TRBJ1-2, with D maybe TRBD1 (5 bases). The CDR3 sequence is 13 residues long. V was pared by 0 bases and J by 7 bases, with 12 bases between. CDR1 is DFQATT and CDR2 is SNEGSKA in the germline V gene (reference sequence). CDR3 in DNA: TGCAGTGCTAGAGATATCGGTGGGACTGGCTACACCTTC. Translating it yields CSARDIGGTGYTF.

The genes are TRBV19 and TRBJ2-7; D may match TRBD1 or TRBD2 (5 bases each). The germline CDR1 and CDR2 sequences are LNHDA and SQIVND (reference sequence). Trimming shortened V by 4 bases and J by 0 bases, and 16 bases separated the two germline ends. The CDR3 is 16 residues long. The CDR3 bases are TGTGCCAGTAGTACATCGAGAGGGGTTTACTCCTACGAGCAGTACTTC. Translating gives CASSTSRGVYSYEQYF.

This clonotype has only a few counts. V usage is TRBV29-1 and J usage is TRBJ1-5; the D gene is possibly TRBD1 (6 bases). The CDR3 covers 14 residues. CDR1 and CDR2 from the germline V gene are SQVTM and ANQGSEA. Trimming left V 4 bases short and J 0 bases short, with 10 bases between. CDR3: CSVVAGDSNQPQHF. DNA of the CDR3: TGCAGCGTTGTTGCAGGGGATAGCAATCAGCCCCAGCATTTT. The whole variable domain, filled in from reference TRBV29-1 and TRBJ1-5, reads SAVISQKPSRDICQRGTSLTIQCQVDSQVTMMFWYRQQPGQSLTLIATANQGSEATYESGFVIDKFPISRPNLTFSTLTVSNMSPEDSSIYLCSVVAGDSNQPQHFGDGTRLSIL.

This clonotype was counted many times. The chain employs TRBV28 and TRBJ2-7, with TRBD2 matching over 7 bases. There are 12 residues in the CDR3. V trimming: 8 bases; J trimming: 6 bases; junction bases outside the gene matches: 7. Looked up from germline, CDR1 is MDHEN and CDR2 is SYDVKM. The CDR3 protein is CASRRSGGEQYF. DNA of the CDR3: TGTGCCAGCCGCCGGTCGGGGGGCGAGCAGTACTTC.

This clonotype came up a few times. The V gene is TRBV29-1, the J gene TRBJ1-6, with a tentative D call TRBD1 (5 bases). The CDR3 contains 13 residues. V lost 4 bases, J lost 10 bases, and 14 bases lay in between. The germline V gene encodes CDR1 SQVTM and CDR2 ANQGSEA. The CDR3 protein is CSVAEGTKSPLHF. The CDR3 coding sequence is TGCAGCGTTGCTGAGGGGACTAAGTCACCCCTCCACTTT.